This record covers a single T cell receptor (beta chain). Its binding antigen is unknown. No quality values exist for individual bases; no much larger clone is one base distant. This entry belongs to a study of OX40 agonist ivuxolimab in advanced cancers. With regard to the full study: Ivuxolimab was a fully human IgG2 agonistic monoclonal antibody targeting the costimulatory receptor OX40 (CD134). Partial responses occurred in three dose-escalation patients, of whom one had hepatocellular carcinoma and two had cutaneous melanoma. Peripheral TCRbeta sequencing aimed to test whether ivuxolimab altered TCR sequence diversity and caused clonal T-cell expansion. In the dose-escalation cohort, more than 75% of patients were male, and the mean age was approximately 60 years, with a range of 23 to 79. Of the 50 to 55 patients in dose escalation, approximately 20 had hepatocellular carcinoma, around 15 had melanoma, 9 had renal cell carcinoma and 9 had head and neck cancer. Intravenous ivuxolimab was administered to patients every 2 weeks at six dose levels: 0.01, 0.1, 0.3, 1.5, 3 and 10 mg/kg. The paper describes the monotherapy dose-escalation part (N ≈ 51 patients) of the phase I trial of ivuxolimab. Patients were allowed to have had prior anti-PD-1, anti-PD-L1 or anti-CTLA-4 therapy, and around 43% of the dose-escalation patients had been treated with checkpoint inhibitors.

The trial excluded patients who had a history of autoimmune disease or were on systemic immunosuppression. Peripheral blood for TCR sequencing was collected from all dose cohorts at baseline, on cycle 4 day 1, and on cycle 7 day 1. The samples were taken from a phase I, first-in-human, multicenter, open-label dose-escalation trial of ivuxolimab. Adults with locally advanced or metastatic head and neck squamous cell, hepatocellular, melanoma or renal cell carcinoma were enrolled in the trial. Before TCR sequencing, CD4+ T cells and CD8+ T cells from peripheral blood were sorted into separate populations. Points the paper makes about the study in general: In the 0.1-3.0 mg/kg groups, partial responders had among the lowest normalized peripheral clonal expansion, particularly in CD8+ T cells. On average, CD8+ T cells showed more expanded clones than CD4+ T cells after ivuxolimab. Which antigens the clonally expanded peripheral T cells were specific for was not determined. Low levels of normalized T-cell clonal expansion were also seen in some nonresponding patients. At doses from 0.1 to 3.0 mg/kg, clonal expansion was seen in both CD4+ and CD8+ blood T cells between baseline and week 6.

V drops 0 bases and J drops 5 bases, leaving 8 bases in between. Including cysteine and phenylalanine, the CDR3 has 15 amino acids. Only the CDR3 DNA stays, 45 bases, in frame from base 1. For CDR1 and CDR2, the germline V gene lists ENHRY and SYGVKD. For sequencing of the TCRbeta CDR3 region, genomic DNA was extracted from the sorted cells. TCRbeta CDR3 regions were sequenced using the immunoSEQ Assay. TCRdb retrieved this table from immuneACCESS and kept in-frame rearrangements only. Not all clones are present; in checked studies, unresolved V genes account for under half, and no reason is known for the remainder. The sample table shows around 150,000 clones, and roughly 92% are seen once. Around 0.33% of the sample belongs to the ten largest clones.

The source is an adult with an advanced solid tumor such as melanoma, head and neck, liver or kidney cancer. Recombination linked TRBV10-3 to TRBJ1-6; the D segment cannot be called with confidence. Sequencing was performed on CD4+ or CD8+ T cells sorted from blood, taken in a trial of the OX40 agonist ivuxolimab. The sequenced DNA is TGTGCCATCAGTGAGTCGCCGGGGAATAATTCACCCCTCCACTTT. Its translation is CAISESPGNNSPLHF.